This record concerns one T cell receptor beta chain sequence. TCRdb's table, derived via immunoSEQ multiplex PCR, lists solely in-frame clones and lacks some. Among around 250,000 clones listed, 70% to 90% were seen once. This sample stems from a study of blood T cell repertoires in COVID-19. V shed 10 bases and J 6 bases; nucleotides not matched to a gene: 9. Germline values: CDR1 MNHEY, CDR2 SVGAGI. The CDR3 covers 13 residues. Participants, about 18 to 90 years old, spanned fewer than 25 US areas. Symptom resolution, clearance, or two negative PCRs marked the recovered donors of Cohort 3. The receptor was isolated from a woman in her forties or fifties who had recovered from COVID-19. V is TRBV6-5 and J is TRBJ2-7, with 10 bases aligning to TRBD1. The sample comprised PBMCs or T cells enriched from blood (not recorded which). The chain's CDR3 is CATQTGGPIEQYF. The CDR3, as DNA: TGTGCCACCCAGACAGGGGGCCCCATCGAGCAGTACTTC.